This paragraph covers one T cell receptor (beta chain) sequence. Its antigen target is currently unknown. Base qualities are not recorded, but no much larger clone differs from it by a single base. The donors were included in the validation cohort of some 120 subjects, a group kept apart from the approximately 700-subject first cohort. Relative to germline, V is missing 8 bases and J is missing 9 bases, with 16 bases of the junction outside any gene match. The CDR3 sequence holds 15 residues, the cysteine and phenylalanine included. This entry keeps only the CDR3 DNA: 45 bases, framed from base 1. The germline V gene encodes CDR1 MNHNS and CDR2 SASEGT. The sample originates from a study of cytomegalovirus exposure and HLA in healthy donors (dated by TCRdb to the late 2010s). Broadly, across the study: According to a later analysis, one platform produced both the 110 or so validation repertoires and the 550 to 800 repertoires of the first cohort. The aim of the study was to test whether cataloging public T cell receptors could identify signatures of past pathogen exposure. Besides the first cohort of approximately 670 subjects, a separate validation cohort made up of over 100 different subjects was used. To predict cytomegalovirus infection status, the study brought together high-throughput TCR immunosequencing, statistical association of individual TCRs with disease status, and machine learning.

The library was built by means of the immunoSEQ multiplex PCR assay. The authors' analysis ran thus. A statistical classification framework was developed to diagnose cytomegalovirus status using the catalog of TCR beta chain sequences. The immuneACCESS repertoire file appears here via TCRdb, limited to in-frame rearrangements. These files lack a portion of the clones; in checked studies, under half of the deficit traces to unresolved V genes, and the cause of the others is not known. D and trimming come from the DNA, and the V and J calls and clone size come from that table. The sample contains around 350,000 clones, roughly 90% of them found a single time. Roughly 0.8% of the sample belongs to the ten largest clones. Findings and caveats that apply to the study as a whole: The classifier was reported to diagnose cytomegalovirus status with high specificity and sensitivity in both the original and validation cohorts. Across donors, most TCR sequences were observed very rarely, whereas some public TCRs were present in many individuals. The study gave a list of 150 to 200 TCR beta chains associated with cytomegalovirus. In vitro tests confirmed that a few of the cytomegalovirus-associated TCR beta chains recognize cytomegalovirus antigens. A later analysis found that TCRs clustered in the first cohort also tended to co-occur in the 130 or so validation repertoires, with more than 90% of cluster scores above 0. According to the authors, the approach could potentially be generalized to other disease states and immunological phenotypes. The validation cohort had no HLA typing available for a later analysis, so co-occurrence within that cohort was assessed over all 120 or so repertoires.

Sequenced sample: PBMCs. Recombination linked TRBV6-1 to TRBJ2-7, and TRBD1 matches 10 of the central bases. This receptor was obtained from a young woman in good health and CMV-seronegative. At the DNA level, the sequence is TGTGCCAGCGCCCCGGGACAGGGGTCCCCCTTTGGGCAGTACTTC. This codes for CASAPGQGSPFGQYF.